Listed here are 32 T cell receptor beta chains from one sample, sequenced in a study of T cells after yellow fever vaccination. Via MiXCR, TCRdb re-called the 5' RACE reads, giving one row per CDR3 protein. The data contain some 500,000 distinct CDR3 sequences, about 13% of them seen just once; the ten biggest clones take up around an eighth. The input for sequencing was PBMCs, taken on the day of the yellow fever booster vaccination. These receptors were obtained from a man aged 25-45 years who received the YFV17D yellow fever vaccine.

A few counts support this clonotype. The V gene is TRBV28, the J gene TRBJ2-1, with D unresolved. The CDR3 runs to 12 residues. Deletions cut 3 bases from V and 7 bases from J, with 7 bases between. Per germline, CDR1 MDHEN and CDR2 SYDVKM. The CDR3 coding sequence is TGTGCCAGCAGTTTTACGAGGAATGAGCAGTTCTTC. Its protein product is CASSFTRNEQFF.

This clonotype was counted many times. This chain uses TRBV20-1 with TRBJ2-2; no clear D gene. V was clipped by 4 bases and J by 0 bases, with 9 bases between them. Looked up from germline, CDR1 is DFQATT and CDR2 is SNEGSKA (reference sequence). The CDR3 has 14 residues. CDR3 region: CSAIRLTNTGELFF. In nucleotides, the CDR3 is TGCAGTGCTATCCGGCTCACGAACACCGGGGAGCTGTTTTTT.

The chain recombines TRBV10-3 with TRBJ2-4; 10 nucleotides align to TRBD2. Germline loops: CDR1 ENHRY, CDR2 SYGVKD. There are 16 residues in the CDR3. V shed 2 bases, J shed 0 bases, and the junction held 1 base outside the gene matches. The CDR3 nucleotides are TGTGCCATCAGTGAGACTAGCGGGATAGCCAAAAACATTCAGTACTTC. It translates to CAISETSGIAKNIQYF.

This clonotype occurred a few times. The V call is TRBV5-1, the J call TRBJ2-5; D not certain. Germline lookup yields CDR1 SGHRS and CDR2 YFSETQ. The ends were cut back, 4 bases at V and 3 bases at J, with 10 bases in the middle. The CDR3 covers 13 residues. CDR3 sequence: CASSPFTEETQYF. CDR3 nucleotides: TGCGCCAGCAGCCCATTCACAGAAGAGACCCAGTACTTC.

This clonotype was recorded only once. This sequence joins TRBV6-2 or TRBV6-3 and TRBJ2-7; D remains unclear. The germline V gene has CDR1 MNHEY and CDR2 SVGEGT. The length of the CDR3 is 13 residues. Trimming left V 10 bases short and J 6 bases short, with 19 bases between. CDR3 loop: CATEWGTASEQYF. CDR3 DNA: TGTGCCACTGAATGGGGTACCGCCTCCGAGCAGTACTTC.

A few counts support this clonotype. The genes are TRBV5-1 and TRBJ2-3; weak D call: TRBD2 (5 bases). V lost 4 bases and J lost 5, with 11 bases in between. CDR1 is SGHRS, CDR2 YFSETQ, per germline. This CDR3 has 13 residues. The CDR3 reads CASSPEVVDTQYF. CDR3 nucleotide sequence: TGCGCCAGCAGCCCGGAGGTCGTAGATACGCAGTATTTT.

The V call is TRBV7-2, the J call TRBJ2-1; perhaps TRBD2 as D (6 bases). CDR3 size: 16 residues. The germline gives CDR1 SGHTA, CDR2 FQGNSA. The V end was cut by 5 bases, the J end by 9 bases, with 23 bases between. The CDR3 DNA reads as TGTGCCAGCAGCCTCAGTCCCGGGACTCCGGATGGTGAGCAGTTCTTC. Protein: CASSLSPGTPDGEQFF.

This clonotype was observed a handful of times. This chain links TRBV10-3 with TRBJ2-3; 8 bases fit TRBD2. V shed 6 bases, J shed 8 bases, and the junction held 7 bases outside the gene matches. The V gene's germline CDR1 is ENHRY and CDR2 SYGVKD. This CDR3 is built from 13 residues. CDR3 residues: CAISGTSWGTQYF. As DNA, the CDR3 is TGTGCCATCAGCGGGACTAGTTGGGGTACGCAGTATTTT.

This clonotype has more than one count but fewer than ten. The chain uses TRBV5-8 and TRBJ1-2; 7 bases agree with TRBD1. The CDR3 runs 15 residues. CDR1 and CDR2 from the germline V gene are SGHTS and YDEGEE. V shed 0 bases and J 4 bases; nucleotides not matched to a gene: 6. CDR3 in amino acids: CASSLGDSPLYGYTF. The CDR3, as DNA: TGTGCCAGCAGCTTGGGGGACAGCCCACTCTATGGCTACACCTTC. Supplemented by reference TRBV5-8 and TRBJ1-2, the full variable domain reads EAGVTQSPTHLIKTRGQQATLRCSPISGHTSVYWYQQALGLGLQFLLWYDEGEERNRGNFPPRFSGRQFPNYSSELNVNALELEDSALYLCASSLGDSPLYGYTFGSGTRLTVV.

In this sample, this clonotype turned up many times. This CDR3 reads CASSGQGEAFF. In DNA, the CDR3 is TGTGCCAGCAGTGGACAGGGTGAAGCTTTCTTT. The J gene is TRBJ1-1, the V gene TRBV9; TRBD1 agrees at 8 bases. The CDR3 consists of 11 residues. The germline V gene encodes CDR1 SGDLS and CDR2 YYNGEE. Trimming removed 5 bases from V and 7 bases from J; junction bases left unmatched: 1.

Here the CDR3 reads CASSLHLAGSYEQYF. CDR3 DNA sequence: TGTGCCAGCAGCTTACATTTAGCGGGATCCTACGAGCAGTACTTC. V gene TRBV5-6 combines with J gene TRBJ2-7; 8 nucleotides line up with TRBD2. CDR3 length equals 15 residues. Germline CDR1 is SGHDT and CDR2 is YYEEEE. With V trimmed by 2 bases and J by 1 base, 5 bases remained unmatched.

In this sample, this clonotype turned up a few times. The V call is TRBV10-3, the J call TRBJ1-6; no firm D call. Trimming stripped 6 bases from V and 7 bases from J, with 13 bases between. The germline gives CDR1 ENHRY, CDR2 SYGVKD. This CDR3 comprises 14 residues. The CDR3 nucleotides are TGTGCCATCAGCCCCGGGGAAGGGAATTCACCCCTCCACTTT. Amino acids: CAISPGEGNSPLHF.

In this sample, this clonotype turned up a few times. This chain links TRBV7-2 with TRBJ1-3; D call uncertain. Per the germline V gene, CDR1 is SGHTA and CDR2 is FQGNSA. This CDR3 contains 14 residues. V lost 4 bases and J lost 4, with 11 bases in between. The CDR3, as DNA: TGTGCCAGCAGCTCTAACAGACGGGGAAACACCATATATTTT. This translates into CASSSNRRGNTIYF.

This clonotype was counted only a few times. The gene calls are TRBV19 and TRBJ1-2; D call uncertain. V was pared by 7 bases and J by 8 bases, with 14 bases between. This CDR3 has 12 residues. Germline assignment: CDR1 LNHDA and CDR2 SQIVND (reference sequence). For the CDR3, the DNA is TGTGCCAGTACCCATACGACACGCGGCTACACCTTC. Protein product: CASTHTTRGYTF.

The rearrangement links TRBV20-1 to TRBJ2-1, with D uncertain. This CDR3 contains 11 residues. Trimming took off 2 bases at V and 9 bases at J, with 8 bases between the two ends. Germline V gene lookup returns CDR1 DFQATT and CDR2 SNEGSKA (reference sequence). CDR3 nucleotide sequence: TGCAGTGCTAGATCCCCGCGTGAGCAGTTCTTC. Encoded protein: CSARSPREQFF.

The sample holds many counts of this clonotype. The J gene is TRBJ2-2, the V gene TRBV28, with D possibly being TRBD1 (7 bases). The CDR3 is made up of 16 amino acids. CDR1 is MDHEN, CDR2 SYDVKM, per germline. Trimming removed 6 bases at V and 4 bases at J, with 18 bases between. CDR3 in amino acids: CASRPGGIAVTGELFF. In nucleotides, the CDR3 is TGTGCCAGCAGGCCAGGGGGGATTGCGGTCACCGGGGAGCTGTTTTTT. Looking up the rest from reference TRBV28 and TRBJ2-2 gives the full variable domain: DVKVTQSSRYLVKRTGEKVFLECVQDMDHENMFWYRQDPGLGLRLIYFSYDVKMKEKGDIPEGYSVSREKKERFSLILESASTNQTSMYLCASRPGGIAVTGELFFGEGSRLTVL.

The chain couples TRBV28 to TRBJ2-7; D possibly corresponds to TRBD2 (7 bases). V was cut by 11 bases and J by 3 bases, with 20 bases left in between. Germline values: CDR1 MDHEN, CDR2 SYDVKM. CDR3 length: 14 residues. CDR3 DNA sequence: TGTGCCGGCGGGGGCGGAATCTTTAGCTACGAGCAGTACTTC. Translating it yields CAGGGGIFSYEQYF.

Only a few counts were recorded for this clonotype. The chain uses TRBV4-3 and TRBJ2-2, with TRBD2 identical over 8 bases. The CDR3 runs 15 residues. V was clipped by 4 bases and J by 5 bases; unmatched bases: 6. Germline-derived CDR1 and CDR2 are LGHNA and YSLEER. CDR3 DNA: TGCGCCAGCAGCCTCGGGGGGGCAGCTACCGGGGAGCTGTTTTTT. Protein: CASSLGGAATGELFF.

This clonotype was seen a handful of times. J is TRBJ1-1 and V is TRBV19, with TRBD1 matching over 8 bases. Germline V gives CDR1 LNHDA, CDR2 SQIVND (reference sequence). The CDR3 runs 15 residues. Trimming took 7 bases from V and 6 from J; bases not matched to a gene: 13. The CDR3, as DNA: TGTGCCAGTAAGGATCGGTGGACAGGGAGGGCTGAAGCTTTCTTT. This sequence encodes CASKDRWTGRAEAFF.

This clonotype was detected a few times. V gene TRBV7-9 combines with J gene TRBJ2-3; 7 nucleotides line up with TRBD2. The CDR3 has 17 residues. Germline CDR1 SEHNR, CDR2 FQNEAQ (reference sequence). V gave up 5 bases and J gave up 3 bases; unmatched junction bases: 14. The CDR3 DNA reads TGTGCCAGCAGCCGGATCAGTGGGGGAGGGCCGACAGATACGCAGTATTTT. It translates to CASSRISGGGPTDTQYF.

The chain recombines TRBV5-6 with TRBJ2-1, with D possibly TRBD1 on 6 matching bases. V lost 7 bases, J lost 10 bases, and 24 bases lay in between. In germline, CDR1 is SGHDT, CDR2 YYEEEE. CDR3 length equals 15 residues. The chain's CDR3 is CASPPHPGPQGEQFF. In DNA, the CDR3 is TGTGCCAGCCCCCCTCATCCGGGACCCCAGGGGGAGCAGTTCTTC.

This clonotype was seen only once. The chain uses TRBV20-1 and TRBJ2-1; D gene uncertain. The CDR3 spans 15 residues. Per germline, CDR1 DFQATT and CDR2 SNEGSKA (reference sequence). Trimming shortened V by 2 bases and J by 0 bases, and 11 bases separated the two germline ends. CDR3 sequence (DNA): TGCAGTGCTAGATCAGAGAGTAGCTCCTACAATGAGCAGTTCTTC. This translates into CSARSESSSYNEQFF.

CDR3 bases: TGTGCCAGCAGCCATTACGGGGTAGATACGCAGTATTTT. Encoded protein: CASSHYGVDTQYF. The chain combines TRBV7-3 with TRBJ2-3; a possible D gene is TRBD2 (5 bases). V was shortened by 5 bases and J by 5 bases, with 11 bases between the two germline ends. CDR1 and CDR2 from the germline V gene are SGHTA and FQGTGA. This CDR3 has 13 residues.

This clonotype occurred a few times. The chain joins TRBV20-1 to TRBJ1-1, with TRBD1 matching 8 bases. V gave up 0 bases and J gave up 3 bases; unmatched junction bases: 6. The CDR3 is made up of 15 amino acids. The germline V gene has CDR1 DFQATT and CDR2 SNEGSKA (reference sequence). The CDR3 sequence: CSARDPQGEDTEAFF. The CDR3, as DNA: TGCAGTGCTAGAGACCCACAGGGGGAGGACACTGAAGCTTTCTTT.

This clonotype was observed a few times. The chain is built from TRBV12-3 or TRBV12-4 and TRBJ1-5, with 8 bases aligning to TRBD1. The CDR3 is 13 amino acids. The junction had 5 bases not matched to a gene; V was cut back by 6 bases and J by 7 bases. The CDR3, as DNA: TGTGCCAGCAGCGTCGGACAGGGACAGCCCCAGCATTTT. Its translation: CASSVGQGQPQHF.

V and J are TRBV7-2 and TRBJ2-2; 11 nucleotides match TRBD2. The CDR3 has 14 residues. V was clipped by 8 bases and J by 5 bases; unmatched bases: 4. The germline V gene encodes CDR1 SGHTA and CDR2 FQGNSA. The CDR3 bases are TGTGCCAGCTCTAGGACTAGCGGGACCGGGGAGCTGTTTTTT. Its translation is CASSRTSGTGELFF.

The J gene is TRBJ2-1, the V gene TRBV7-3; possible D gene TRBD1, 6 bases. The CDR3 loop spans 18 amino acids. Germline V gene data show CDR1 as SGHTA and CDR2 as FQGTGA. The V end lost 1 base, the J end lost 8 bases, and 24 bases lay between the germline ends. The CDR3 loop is CASSLKCIVGQRIDEQFF. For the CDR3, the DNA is TGTGCCAGCAGCTTAAAGTGTATCGTAGGACAGCGTATTGATGAGCAGTTCTTC.

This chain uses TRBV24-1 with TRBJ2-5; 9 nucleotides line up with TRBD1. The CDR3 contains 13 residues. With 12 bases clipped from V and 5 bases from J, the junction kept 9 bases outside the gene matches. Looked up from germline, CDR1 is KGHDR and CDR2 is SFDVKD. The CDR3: CAAGTGSYETQYF. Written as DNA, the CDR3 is TGTGCCGCCGGGACAGGGTCCTATGAGACCCAGTACTTC.

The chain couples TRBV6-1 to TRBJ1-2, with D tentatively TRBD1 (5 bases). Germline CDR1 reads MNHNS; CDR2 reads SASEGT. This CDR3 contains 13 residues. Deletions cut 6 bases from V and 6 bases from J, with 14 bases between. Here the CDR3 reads CASSPRVGDGYTF. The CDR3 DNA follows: TGTGCCAGCAGCCCGAGGGTGGGGGATGGCTACACCTTC.

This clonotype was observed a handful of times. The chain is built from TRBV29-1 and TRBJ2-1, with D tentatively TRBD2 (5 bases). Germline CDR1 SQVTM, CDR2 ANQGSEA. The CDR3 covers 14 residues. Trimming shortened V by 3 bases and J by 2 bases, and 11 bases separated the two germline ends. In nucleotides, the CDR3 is TGCAGCGTTGATCGGATAGCGCCCTACAATGAGCAGTTCTTC. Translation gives CSVDRIAPYNEQFF.

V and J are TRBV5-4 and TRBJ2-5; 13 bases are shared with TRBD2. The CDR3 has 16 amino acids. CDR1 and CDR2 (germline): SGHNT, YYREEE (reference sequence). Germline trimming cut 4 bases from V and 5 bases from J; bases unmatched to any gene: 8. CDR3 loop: CASSASGLAGMETQYF. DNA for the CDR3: TGTGCCAGCAGCGCATCGGGACTAGCGGGAATGGAGACCCAGTACTTC.

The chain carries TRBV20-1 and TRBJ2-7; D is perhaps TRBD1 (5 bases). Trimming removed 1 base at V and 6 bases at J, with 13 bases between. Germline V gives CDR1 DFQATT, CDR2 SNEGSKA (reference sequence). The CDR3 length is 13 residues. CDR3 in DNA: TGCAGTGCTAGAGTGCCTGGGGCGCTCGAGCAGTACTTC. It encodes CSARVPGALEQYF.